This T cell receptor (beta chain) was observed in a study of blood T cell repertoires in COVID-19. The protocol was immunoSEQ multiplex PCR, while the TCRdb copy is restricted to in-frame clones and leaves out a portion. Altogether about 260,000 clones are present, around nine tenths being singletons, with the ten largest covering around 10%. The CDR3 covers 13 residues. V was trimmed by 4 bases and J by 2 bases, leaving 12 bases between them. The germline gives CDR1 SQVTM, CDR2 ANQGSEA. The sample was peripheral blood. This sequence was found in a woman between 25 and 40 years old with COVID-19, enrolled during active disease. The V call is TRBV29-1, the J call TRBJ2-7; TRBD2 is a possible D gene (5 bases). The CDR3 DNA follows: TGCAGCGTTGGGGGTATTAGCGCCTACGAGCAGTACTTC. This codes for CSVGGISAYEQYF.